A single sample gave rise to the 28 T cell receptor beta chains below, sequenced in a study of blood T cell repertoires in COVID-19. Generated by immunoSEQ multiplex PCR, the TCRdb table keeps only in-frame clones and is missing some. This sample has under 100,000 clones, with approximately 82% found just once. Sequences were obtained from peripheral blood. All receptors come from a man aged 60 to 69 with acute or convalescent COVID-19.

This chain uses TRBV30 with TRBJ2-7; 8 nucleotides match TRBD1. The CDR3 runs to 13 residues. The trim removed 2 bases at V and 5 bases at J, leaving 5 bases unmatched. Germline assignment: CDR1 GTSNPN and CDR2 SVGIG (reference sequence). The CDR3 region is CAWSPQGANEQYF. The CDR3 nucleotides read TGTGCCTGGAGTCCCCAGGGGGCTAACGAGCAGTACTTC. Together with reference TRBV30 and TRBJ2-7, the CDR3 gives the full variable domain: SQTIHQWPATLVQPVGSPLSLECTVEGTSNPNLYWYRQAAGRGLQLLFYSVGIGQISSEVPQNLSASRPQDRQFILSSKKLLLSDSGFYLCAWSPQGANEQYFGPGTRLTVT.

This chain links TRBV6-5 with TRBJ1-1; 7 bases line up with TRBD1. CDR3 size: 12 residues. The V gene's germline CDR1 is MNHEY and CDR2 SVGAGI. V gave up 7 bases and J gave up 4 bases; unmatched junction bases: 3. The CDR3 protein is CASKTGTTEAFF. CDR3 bases: TGTGCCAGCAAGACAGGGACCACTGAAGCTTTCTTT.

This clone was observed a handful of times. This sequence joins TRBV6-5 and TRBJ2-5; possibly TRBD2 for D (6 bases). Trimming left V 5 bases short and J 5 bases short, with 18 bases between. CDR1 is MNHEY, CDR2 SVGAGI, per germline. The CDR3 runs 15 residues. The CDR3 DNA is TGTGCCAGCAGTCCCAGCGGAGGGGTTCGGGAGACCCAGTACTTC. Translating gives CASSPSGGVRETQYF.

The CDR3 loop is CASSQVGGRGTEAFF. The CDR3 bases are TGCGCCAGCAGCCAAGTGGGAGGCAGGGGGACTGAAGCTTTCTTT. The chain combines TRBV4-3 with TRBJ1-1; 7 nucleotides match TRBD1. Germline V gives CDR1 LGHNA, CDR2 YSLEER. This CDR3 is built from 15 residues. The ends lost 1 base at V and 5 bases at J; junction bases unmatched: 7.

The rearrangement uses TRBV28 and TRBJ1-5, with 9 bases lining up with TRBD1. V dropped 6 bases and J dropped 5; count of bases not matched to a gene: 8. Germline loops: CDR1 MDHEN, CDR2 SYDVKM. This CDR3 is built from 15 residues. The CDR3 reads CASSSPGQGYQPQHF. The CDR3 nucleotides are TGTGCCAGCAGCTCGCCGGGACAGGGCTATCAGCCCCAGCATTTT. The full variable domain, completed using reference TRBV28 and TRBJ1-5, is DVKVTQSSRYLVKRTGEKVFLECVQDMDHENMFWYRQDPGLGLRLIYFSYDVKMKEKGDIPEGYSVSREKKERFSLILESASTNQTSMYLCASSSPGQGYQPQHFGDGTRLSIL.

The chain couples TRBV19 to TRBJ2-3; 8 bases align to TRBD2. Losses at the gene ends were 4 bases for V and 4 bases for J; bases not matched to a gene: 10. CDR3 length: 16 amino acids. The germline V gene has CDR1 LNHDA and CDR2 SQIVND (reference sequence). The CDR3 sequence is CASSTPLSGRADTQYF. DNA of the CDR3: TGTGCCAGTAGTACCCCCCTGAGCGGGAGAGCAGATACGCAGTATTTT.

In this sample, this clone turned up once. V gene TRBV28 combines with J gene TRBJ1-5; a weak D match, TRBD1 (6 bases). Trimming shortened V by 7 bases and J by 3 bases, and 13 bases separated the two germline ends. CDR3 length equals 14 residues. Germline CDR1 and CDR2: MDHEN and SYDVKM. As DNA, the CDR3 is TGTGCCAGCACCTTCGGGACACACAATCAGCCCCAGCATTTT. Translation gives CASTFGTHNQPQHF.

V gene TRBV9 combines with J gene TRBJ1-2, with 8 bases matching TRBD1. V lost 4 bases, J lost 2 bases, and 7 bases stayed unmatched. Germline CDR1 SGDLS, CDR2 YYNGEE. The CDR3 consists of 15 residues. CDR3 coding DNA: TGTGCCAGCAGCCCAGGACAGGGAATCAACTATGGCTACACCTTC. This encodes CASSPGQGINYGYTF.

Only a few counts were recorded for this clone. This rearrangement joins TRBV7-2 to TRBJ2-4, with 12 bases lining up with TRBD1. Germline trimming cut 5 bases from V and 7 bases from J; bases unmatched to any gene: 3. The germline CDR1 and CDR2 sequences are SGHTA and FQGNSA. The CDR3 is 14 residues long. In DNA form, the CDR3 reads TGTGCCAGCAGCCCCGGGACAGGGGGCAACATTCAGTACTTC. It is translated as CASSPGTGGNIQYF.

V usage is TRBV2 and J usage is TRBJ2-7; 10 bases are shared with TRBD2. The CDR3 spans 16 residues. Looked up from germline, CDR1 is SNHLY and CDR2 is FYNNEI. Trimming took 5 bases from V and 0 from J; bases not matched to a gene: 7. The CDR3 DNA is TGTGCCAGCAGTACCTTTCAGCGGGAGGGCTCCTACGAGCAGTACTTC. This codes for CASSTFQREGSYEQYF.

The rearrangement joins TRBV28 to TRBJ1-2; no clear D gene. CDR1 is MDHEN and CDR2 is SYDVKM in the germline V gene. This CDR3 has 13 amino acids. The V and J ends lost 3 bases and 8 bases respectively, with 13 bases between them. The CDR3 here is CASSFNHGNGYTF. The CDR3 DNA sequence: TGTGCCAGCAGTTTTAATCACGGGAACGGCTACACCTTC.

The chain carries TRBV27 and TRBJ2-5; 9 bases map to TRBD1. Germline trimming cut 6 bases from V and 5 bases from J; bases unmatched to any gene: 7. Per germline, CDR1 MNHEY and CDR2 SMNVEV (reference sequence). The CDR3 runs to 14 residues. Written as DNA, the CDR3 is TGTGCCAGCAGCTGGGACAGGGCCACCGAGACCCAGTACTTC. Translating gives CASSWDRATETQYF.

The rearrangement links TRBV15 to TRBJ1-2; weak D call: TRBD1 (5 bases). There are 16 residues in the CDR3. Germline CDR1 and CDR2: LNHNV and YYDKDF (reference sequence). Between the trimmed V and J ends, which lost 3 bases and 8 bases, there was a span of 22 bases. The CDR3: CATSRAAAGVVGGYTF. The CDR3 DNA is TGTGCCACCAGCAGGGCCGCCGCGGGGGTAGTAGGGGGCTACACCTTC.

V and J are TRBV2 and TRBJ1-1; tentative D call: TRBD1 (5 bases). V lost 4 bases, J lost 7 bases, and 13 bases lay in between. The CDR3 length is 13 residues. Germline loops: CDR1 SNHLY, CDR2 FYNNEI. The CDR3 loop reads CASSVSGEGEAFF. In nucleotides, the CDR3 is TGTGCCAGCAGTGTATCGGGGGAAGGTGAAGCTTTCTTT.

V gene TRBV12-2 combines with J gene TRBJ2-3; the table's D call TRBD1 went unverified against the DNA. TRBV12-2 is deemed a pseudogene. The CDR3 covers 16 residues. In DNA form, the CDR3 reads TGTGCAAGTCGCTCTCCTAGGGGACAGGGGTCAGATACGCAGTATTTT. Protein product: CASRSPRGQGSDTQYF.

The rearrangement uses TRBV7-3 and TRBJ2-1; D perhaps matches TRBD2 (6 bases). Germline V lookup: CDR1 SGHTA, CDR2 FQGTGA. The CDR3 is made up of 14 amino acids. V lost 1 base and J 9 bases, leaving 13 bases between the germline ends. In DNA, the CDR3 is TGTGCCAGCAGCTTAATTAGGGGCGGGACTGAGCAGTTCTTC. This encodes CASSLIRGGTEQFF.

The sample holds one count of this clone. This rearrangement joins TRBV28 to TRBJ2-5, with 14 nucleotides matching TRBD2. The germline gives CDR1 MDHEN, CDR2 SYDVKM. Germline trimming cut 6 bases from V and 4 bases from J; bases unmatched to any gene: 4. The CDR3 has 15 residues. This CDR3 is CASRPGTSGRETQYF. DNA of the CDR3: TGTGCCAGCAGACCCGGGACTAGCGGGAGAGAGACCCAGTACTTC.

This rearrangement joins TRBV6-5 to TRBJ1-5; D call uncertain. Germline CDR1 MNHEY, CDR2 SVGAGI. The V end was cut by 4 bases, the J end by 2 bases, with 15 bases between. The CDR3 spans 16 residues. The CDR3 reads CASSSGPGAGNQPQHF. The CDR3 DNA reads TGTGCCAGCAGTTCTGGGCCGGGAGCAGGCAATCAGCCCCAGCATTTT.

The chain is built from TRBV10-3 and TRBJ1-1; TRBD1 matches at 9 bases. The germline V gene has CDR1 ENHRY and CDR2 SYGVKD. V shed 2 bases and J 10 bases; nucleotides not matched to a gene: 2. The CDR3 length is 12 residues. The CDR3 region is CAISEGTGLAFF. The CDR3 nucleotides read TGTGCCATCAGTGAGGGGACAGGGTTAGCTTTCTTT.

The chain uses TRBV6-2 or TRBV6-3 and TRBJ2-7; D not resolved. This CDR3 contains 10 residues. Germline lookup yields CDR1 MNHEY and CDR2 SVGEGT. With 6 bases removed from V and 7 bases from J, the gap between germline ends came to 7 bases. The CDR3 nucleotides read TGTGCCAGCAGCAACGGGGAGCAGTACTTC. It translates to CASSNGEQYF.

This sequence joins TRBV7-8 and TRBJ1-1; 8 nucleotides align to TRBD1. The J segment lost 2 bases and the V segment lost 5 bases, leaving 7 bases of the junction unmatched. The CDR3 loop spans 15 amino acids. CDR1 is SGHVS, CDR2 FQNEAQ, per germline. The CDR3 nucleotides are TGTGCCAGCAGCAGTAGACAGGGGCGAAACACTGAAGCTTTCTTT. Translation: CASSSRQGRNTEAFF.

Concerning this clone: At one boundary the junction diverges from the germline segment, which might be a read error. This sequence joins TRBV3-1 (or the pseudogene TRBV3-2) and TRBJ1-1; no definite D call. Germline CDR1 reads LGHDT; CDR2 reads YNNKEL (reference sequence). The CDR3 is 13 amino acids. For the CDR3, the DNA is TGTGCCAGCACCCCCGGGTTGAATACTGAAGCTTTCTTT. It specifies CASTPGLNTEAFF.

Here the CDR3 reads CASNISSGGDTQYF. In nucleotides, the CDR3 is TGTGCCAGCAACATCTCCAGCGGGGGAGATACGCAGTATTTT. The chain links TRBV9 to TRBJ2-3; 8 nucleotides line up with TRBD2. Germline CDR1 is SGDLS and CDR2 is YYNGEE. V dropped 6 bases and J dropped 5; count of bases not matched to a gene: 8. CDR3 length equals 14 residues.

V gene TRBV6-5 combines with J gene TRBJ2-7; 8 bases are shared with TRBD2. In germline, CDR1 is MNHEY, CDR2 SVGAGI. The ends lost 6 bases at V and 0 bases at J; junction bases unmatched: 7. There are 15 residues in the CDR3. In nucleotides, the CDR3 is TGTGCCAGCAGCCGCGGGGGGCTCACCTCCTACGAGCAGTACTTC. It codes for CASSRGGLTSYEQYF.

This clone was picked up one time. The chain couples TRBV7-2 to TRBJ2-3, with 9 nucleotides matching TRBD1. There are 14 residues in the CDR3. The V and J ends lost 11 bases and 0 bases, in that order; junction bases with no gene match: 6. The V gene's germline CDR1 is SGHTA and CDR2 FQGNSA. CDR3 coding DNA: TGTGCCGGGGGACAGGGATCTAGCACAGATACGCAGTATTTT. The encoded protein is CAGGQGSSTDTQYF.

The sample holds one count of this clone. The chain recombines TRBV27 with TRBJ1-6; maybe TRBD1 (5 bases). Trimming left V 6 bases short and J 4 bases short, with 13 bases between. The CDR3 sequence is 15 residues long. Looked up from germline, CDR1 is MNHEY and CDR2 is SMNVEV (reference sequence). This CDR3 is CASRVGLSYNSPLHF. Written as DNA, the CDR3 is TGTGCCAGCAGAGTGGGACTGTCGTATAATTCACCCCTCCACTTT.

The chain links TRBV7-2 to TRBJ2-1, with 13 positions matching TRBD2. The CDR3 sequence is 16 residues long. Germline V gene sequence: CDR1 SGHTA, CDR2 FQGNSA. V shed 6 bases and J 5 bases; nucleotides not matched to a gene: 7. In DNA, the CDR3 is TGTGCCAGCAGTACTAGCGGGGGGGCCGGCCACAATGAGCAGTTCTTC. This translates into CASSTSGGAGHNEQFF.

In its sample, this clone was seen a few times. V and J are TRBV12-3 or TRBV12-4 and TRBJ1-2; no reliable D call. CDR3 size: 11 residues. V lost 6 bases and J 13 bases, leaving 15 bases between the germline ends. DNA of the CDR3: TGTGCCAGCAGGCCCGGGAGAGTCTGCACCTTC. The encoded protein is CASRPGRVCTF.